This T cell receptor (beta chain) appears in the sequencing data of a study of blood T cell repertoires in COVID-19. Study-level background: Acute and convalescent COVID-19 samples came from the United States, Italy and Spain. Nucleic acid was either cDNA or gDNA, and it came from T cells, B-cell-depleted T cells, or PBMCs.

Enrollment of patients from Seattle took place during active infection, with longitudinal follow-up. The CDR3 spans 14 residues. Germline V gene sequence: CDR1 SGHDT, CDR2 YYEEEE. V was pared by 5 bases and J by 3 bases, with 4 bases of the junction left unmatched. Sequencing was performed with immunoSEQ multiplex PCR; in TCRdb, only in-frame clones are kept and a portion is missing. The data hold over 150,000 clones, with roughly 94% observed a single time. The V gene is TRBV5-6, the J gene TRBJ2-3, with TRBD2 matching over 9 bases. Sequenced input: peripheral blood. The sequence was collected from a man aged 30-40 years with COVID-19, enrolled during active disease. CDR3 in DNA: TGTGCCAGCAGTTTGACTAGCGGAACAGATACGCAGTATTTT. Translated: CASSLTSGTDTQYF.